Listed below are T cell receptor beta chains from one sample, sequenced in a study of beta chain features in type 1 diabetes. The table came from immunoSEQ multiplex PCR; TCRdb's copy has only in-frame clones and leaves some out. The repertoire holds over 700,000 clones, with 15% to 20% as singletons. Sequenced sample: naive CD4+ T cells from blood. Every receptor here comes from a woman between 18 and 30 years old in good health. Both conserved end residues are part of each CDR3. A D gene is named only where the DNA matches it firmly. Clone size is shown for a subset of rows, as once, few, many or a class of expanded clone.

clone size: NA; V gene: TRBV4-1; D gene: TRBD1; J gene: TRBJ1-2; CDR3 protein: CASSRGDSEIYGYTF; CDR3 DNA: TGCGCCAGCAGCAGGGGGGACAGCGAGATCTATGGCTACACCTTC
clone size: once; V gene: TRBV6-5; D gene: NA; J gene: TRBJ2-3; CDR3 protein: CASSYSIADTQYF; CDR3 DNA: TGTGCCAGCAGTTACTCGATCGCTGATACGCAGTATTTT
clone size: NA; V gene: TRBV7-9; D gene: TRBD1; J gene: TRBJ1-1; CDR3 protein: CASSPRGTGGSDTEAFF; CDR3 DNA: TGTGCCAGCAGCCCCCGTGGGACAGGGGGATCGGACACTGAAGCTTTCTTT
clone size: NA; V gene: TRBV28; D gene: TRBD2; J gene: TRBJ2-7; CDR3 protein: CASRVAGPSYEQYF; CDR3 DNA: TGTGCCAGCAGGGTAGCGGGGCCTTCCTACGAGCAGTACTTC
clone size: NA; V gene: TRBV12-5; D gene: NA; J gene: TRBJ2-3; CDR3 protein: CASGFAAYFESSDTQYF; CDR3 DNA: TGTGCTAGTGGTTTTGCGGCCTACTTCGAGTCGTCAGATACGCAGTATTTT
clone size: few; V gene: TRBV7-9; D gene: NA; J gene: TRBJ2-7; CDR3 protein: CASSLGEWITEQYF; CDR3 DNA: TGTGCCAGCAGCTTAGGGGAGTGGATAACCGAGCAGTACTTC
clone size: few; V gene: TRBV7-2; D gene: TRBD2; J gene: TRBJ2-7; CDR3 protein: CASSSHPPGLAGVLNEQYF; CDR3 DNA: TGTGCCAGCAGCTCTCACCCGCCGGGACTAGCGGGAGTTCTGAACGAGCAGTACTTC
clone size: NA; V gene: TRBV2; D gene: TRBD1; J gene: TRBJ2-5; CDR3 protein: CATKTGVNQETQYF; CDR3 DNA: TGTGCCACCAAGACAGGGGTTAATCAAGAGACCCAGTACTTC
clone size: NA; V gene: TRBV18; D gene: NA; J gene: TRBJ2-5; CDR3 protein: CASSRYGETQYF; CDR3 DNA: TGTGCCAGCTCAAGGTACGGGGAGACCCAGTACTTC
clone size: few; V gene: TRBV18; D gene: NA; J gene: TRBJ1-1; CDR3 protein: CASSPGEGYTEAFF; CDR3 DNA: TGTGCCAGCTCACCAGGGGAGGGTTACACTGAAGCTTTCTTT
clone size: many; V gene: TRBV7-9; D gene: NA; J gene: TRBJ1-2; CDR3 protein: CASSFRGFGYTF; CDR3 DNA: TGTGCCAGCAGCTTCAGGGGTTTCGGCTACACCTTC